The clone carrying this T cell receptor (beta chain) was detected a few times. This sample was included in a study of HIV-infected patients and healthy controls. Germline V CDR1 and CDR2: MNHNS, SASEGT. V lost 0 bases, J lost 1 base, and 1 base lay in between. There are 13 residues in the CDR3. MiXCR, applied by TCRdb to the 5' RACE reads, yields one record per CDR3 protein. The profile covers some 70,000 distinct CDR3 sequences, with 15% to 20% appearing a single time and about 1.5% taken by the ten largest. This clonotype was sampled from a human donor in good health. This chain uses TRBV6-1 with TRBJ1-5; D not resolved. The material sequenced was CD4+ T cells from blood. CDR3 region: CASSEASNQPQHF. The CDR3 coding sequence is TGTGCCAGCAGTGAAGCGAGCAATCAGCCCCAGCATTTT.